What follows is one T cell receptor beta chain and its context. These data come from a study of blood T cell repertoires in COVID-19. Whole-study context: The samples span acute and convalescent COVID-19 from the United States, Italy and Spain.

Original data processing: Amplification of reference gene primers provided the estimated nucleated cell counts. Using immunoSEQ multiplex PCR, the repertoire was profiled, and TCRdb retains in-frame clones only, with some absent. V, J and clone size are taken as reported in that table, and D and trimming were inferred from the DNA itself. Altogether roughly 250,000 clones are present, 84% being singletons, with the ten largest covering under 4.5%. Germline-derived CDR1 and CDR2 are SGDLS and YYNGEE. Unmatched junction bases numbered 13, after V lost 4 bases and J lost 0 bases. This CDR3 has 19 residues.

The sequencing input was peripheral blood. The receptor was isolated from a man in his fifties with acute or convalescent COVID-19. This rearrangement joins TRBV9 to TRBJ1-3; 10 nucleotides align to TRBD1. The CDR3 loop reads CASSQVLGQGFPSGNTIYF. In DNA, the CDR3 is TGTGCCAGCAGCCAAGTGTTGGGACAGGGGTTCCCCTCTGGAAACACCATATATTTT. The variable domain in full, completed from reference TRBV9 and TRBJ1-3, reads DSGVTQTPKHLITATGQRVTLRCSPRSGDLSVYWYQQSLDQGLQFLIQYYNGEERAKGNILERFSAQQFPDLHSELNLSSLELGDSALYFCASSQVLGQGFPSGNTIYFGEGSWLTVV.